A selection of T cell receptor beta chains follows, all from one sample in a study of blood T cell repertoires in COVID-19. TCRdb's table, derived via immunoSEQ multiplex PCR, lists solely in-frame clones and lacks some. The sample shows 250,000 or so clones, 75% to 90% of them seen only once. Sequencing was carried out using PBMCs or T cells enriched from blood (not recorded which). The receptors shown here come from a woman in her thirties with acute COVID-19. Each CDR3 is given with its conserved first and last residue. A D gene is named only where the DNA matches it firmly. Some rows have no size entry. The others give once, few or many, or a class for an expanded clone.

NA,TRBJ1-3,NA,TRBV15,TGTGCCACCAGCAGGCCAAGAGGAAGAGGGAACTCTGGAAACACCATATATTTT,CATSRPRGRGNSGNTIYF
NA,TRBJ1-2,TRBD1,TRBV19,TGTGCCAGTAGTATAGGCGAGGGGGCCGGCTACACCTTC,CASSIGEGAGYTF
NA,TRBJ2-2,TRBD2,TRBV19,TGTGCCAGTACTCGGACTAGCTCTATTGGCGGGGAGCTGTTTTTT,CASTRTSSIGGELFF
NA,TRBJ1-3,TRBD1,TRBV28,TGTGCCAGCAGTACCGGGACAGGGGGCTCTGGAAACACCATATATTTT,CASSTGTGGSGNTIYF
few,TRBJ2-7,NA,TRBV6-1,TGTGCCAGCAGTGAAGTAACAGGATGGGTCGAGCAGTACTTC,CASSEVTGWVEQYF
once,TRBJ2-7,TRBD2,TRBV7-6,TGTGCCAGCAGCCGACTAGCGGGAAGTGTCCACGAGCAGTACTTC,CASSRLAGSVHEQYF
NA,TRBJ2-5,TRBD1,TRBV19,TGTGCCAGTAGTATCGTAACAGGGGGTTTCCAAGAGACCCAGTACTTC,CASSIVTGGFQETQYF
NA,TRBJ1-5,TRBD1,TRBV19,TGTGCCAGTAGTAGGGGACAGTGGGGCAATCAGCCCCAGCATTTT,CASSRGQWGNQPQHF
NA,TRBJ2-7,TRBD1,TRBV28,TGTGCCAGTTTACGCGGACAGGGGGCTTTCGAGCAGTACTTC,CASLRGQGAFEQYF
once,TRBJ2-7,NA,TRBV4-1,TGCGCCAGCAGCCAACCCTCGTTGCGGGGTCTGCTGGACGAGCAGTACTTC,CASSQPSLRGLLDEQYF
NA,TRBJ2-3,NA,TRBV27,TGTGCCAGCAGTTATCTAGCCGGCACAGATACGCAGTATTTT,CASSYLAGTDTQYF
NA,TRBJ2-1,NA,TRBV2,TGTGCCAGCAGTGACGATGGCGGAGCCAATGAGCAGTTCTTC,CASSDDGGANEQFF
NA,TRBJ2-2,TRBD2,TRBV5-1,TGCGCCAGCTCAGTGCAAGCGGGGCCCACCGGGGAGCTGTTTTTT,CASSVQAGPTGELFF
NA,TRBJ2-1,TRBD1,TRBV5-1,TGCGCCAGCAGCCCGGGGACAGATAACAATGAGCAGTTCTTC,CASSPGTDNNEQFF
NA,TRBJ2-2,TRBD1,TRBV15,TGTGCCACCACAGGACAGGGGTTAATTTCGGCCGGGGAGCTGTTTTTT,CATTGQGLISAGELFF
NA,TRBJ2-6,NA,TRBV6-4,TGTGCCAGCAGTGCTAGCTCTGGGGCCAACGTCCTGACTTTC,CASSASSGANVLTF
NA,TRBJ2-3,TRBD1,TRBV28,TGTGCCAGCAGTTCCGGACAGGCAACAGATACGCAGTATTTT,CASSSGQATDTQYF
NA,TRBJ2-7,NA,TRBV5-6,TGTGCCAGCAGCTTGTCTTCAGGGGCGGGCGAGCAGTACTTC,CASSLSSGAGEQYF
NA,TRBJ2-1,NA,TRBV5-5,TGTGCCAGCAGCTTAGGGGGTGAGAATGAGCAGTTCTTC,CASSLGGENEQFF
NA,TRBJ2-1,TRBD1,TRBV7-3,TGTGCCAGCAGCTTAATTGGTGGAGGGGGGCACCCGGGACAGGGTAATGAGCAGTTCTTC,CASSLIGGGGHPGQGNEQFF
NA,TRBJ2-3,NA,TRBV3-1/TRBV3-2,TGTGCCAGCAGCCAAGACCCCCTAGCGCCTACCGAAGGGGATACGCAGTATTTT,CASSQDPLAPTEGDTQYF
NA,TRBJ1-5,NA,TRBV2,TGTGCCGCGGGAAGGGGCGACAATCAGCCCCAGCATTTT,CAAGRGDNQPQHF
NA,TRBJ1-2,NA,TRBV24-1,TGTGCCACCAGTGATACCGGAGGACGCTATGGCTACACCTTC,CATSDTGGRYGYTF
NA,TRBJ2-1,TRBD2,TRBV30,TGTGCCTGGAGTGTGGCTAGCGGGCCCCACAATGAGCAGTTCTTC,CAWSVASGPHNEQFF
NA,TRBJ2-3,NA,TRBV12-3/TRBV12-4,TGTGCCAGCAGTTTAGTTGTATCAGATACGCAGTATTTT,CASSLVVSDTQYF
NA,TRBJ1-6,NA,TRBV6-2/TRBV6-3,TGTGCCAGCAGCCTCGGGGGTAATTCACCCCTCCACTTT,CASSLGGNSPLHF
few,TRBJ1-6,TRBD1,TRBV11-2,TGTGCCAGCAGCCTTCCGACAGGGGTTATTGGGTCACCCCTCCACTTT,CASSLPTGVIGSPLHF